This T cell receptor beta chain was identified during a study of blood T cell repertoires in COVID-19. Overall study context: T cells, B-cell-depleted T cells, or PBMCs supplied cDNA or gDNA.

The length of the CDR3 is 14 residues. Germline values: CDR1 SEHNR, CDR2 FQNEAQ (reference sequence). The V segment lost 5 bases and the J segment 1 base; nucleotides outside the gene matches: 3. Profiled with immunoSEQ multiplex PCR; TCRdb holds only in-frame clones, not every one. The sample contains 100,000 to 150,000 clones, about 90% of which appear only once. This TCR was recovered from a woman in her sixties or seventies with acute or convalescent COVID-19. Material: peripheral blood. The V and J genes are TRBV7-9 and TRBJ1-1; TRBD1 matches at 8 bases. As DNA, the CDR3 is TGTGCCAGCAGCGTGGGACAGGAGAACACTGAAGCTTTCTTT. It is translated as CASSVGQENTEAFF.